The 4 T cell receptor beta chains below were found in one sample sequenced in a study of blood T cell repertoires in COVID-19 (dated by TCRdb to about 2020). Receptors were amplified or captured by the immunoSEQ multiplex PCR assay. This is the immuneACCESS table as TCRdb keeps it, with only in-frame sequences that have V and J called. A part of the clones is gone; compared with another copy, unresolved V genes explain less than half, and the rest is unexplained. A total of approximately 100,000 clones appear in this sample, under 85% of them only once. Around 14% of the sample is held by the ten biggest clonotypes. Sample: peripheral blood. These receptors all come from a woman in her fifties or sixties with acute or convalescent COVID-19.

The chain employs TRBV7-8 and TRBJ2-7; possible D gene TRBD1, 5 bases. The CDR3 runs 14 residues. CDR1 and CDR2 from the germline V gene are SGHVS and FQNEAQ. V lost 5 bases and J 5 bases, leaving 16 bases between the germline ends. CDR3 DNA: TGTGCCAGCAGCCCTTCGAGCAGGGTAGACGAGCAGTACTTC. Its protein product is CASSPSSRVDEQYF.

The chain employs TRBV28 and TRBJ2-6; D gene unclear. Germline loops: CDR1 MDHEN, CDR2 SYDVKM. Trimming left V 10 bases short and J 1 base short, with 14 bases between. The CDR3 totals 15 residues. For the CDR3, the DNA is TGTGCCACTCAAACGGGTGGATCTGGGGCCAACGTCCTGACTTTC. Encoded protein: CATQTGGSGANVLTF.

Here the CDR3 reads CASSQGLGTGRFGFF. In DNA form, the CDR3 reads TGTGCCAGCAGCCAAGGTTTGGGGACAGGGAGATTTGGTTTCTTT. The gene calls are TRBV4-2 and TRBJ1-1, with 9 bases matching TRBD1. With V trimmed by 1 base and J by 13 bases, 13 bases remained unmatched. From germline, CDR1 is LGHNA and CDR2 YNFKEQ. The CDR3 totals 15 residues.

The chain employs TRBV11-2 and TRBJ1-1, with 7 bases lining up with TRBD1. V trimming: 5 bases; J trimming: 0 bases; junction bases outside the gene matches: 6. The length of the CDR3 is 15 residues. Per the germline V gene, CDR1 is SGHAT and CDR2 is FQNNGV. The CDR3 reads CASSATGALNTEAFF. The CDR3 coding sequence is TGTGCCAGCAGCGCCACAGGGGCATTGAACACTGAAGCTTTCTTT. The whole variable domain, filled in from reference TRBV11-2 and TRBJ1-1, reads EAGVAQSPRYKIIEKRQSVAFWCNPISGHATLYWYQQILGQGPKLLIQFQNNGVVDDSQLPKDRFSAERLKGVDSTLKIQPAKLEDSAVYLCASSATGALNTEAFFGQGTRLTVV.